The 9 T cell receptor beta chains given below trace back to one sample, sequenced in a study of CD8 T cells in Susac syndrome. The RNA input was about 0.5 to 1 ug, and it was reverse transcribed with random hexamers. TCRdb processed the immunoSEQ multiplex PCR reads anew with MiXCR; each CDR3 protein has one entry. The data hold some 260,000 distinct CDR3 sequences, with 70% to 90% observed a single time. Material: CD8+ T cells from PBMCs. The receptors derive from a human donor with multiple sclerosis.

The gene calls are TRBV28 and TRBJ2-1; D is uncertain. The germline V gene has CDR1 MDHEN and CDR2 SYDVKM. The CDR3 sequence is 16 residues long. V dropped 2 bases and J dropped 5 bases, with 16 bases sitting between them. This chain's CDR3 is CASSLTVTPVHNEQFF. As DNA, the CDR3 is TGTGCCAGCAGTTTAACTGTGACACCCGTCCACAATGAGCAGTTCTTC.

This chain connects TRBV5-1 to TRBJ2-5, with D perhaps matching TRBD2 (6 bases). The CDR3 contains 15 residues. The V end lost 0 bases, the J end lost 3 bases, and 12 bases lay between the germline ends. Germline assignment: CDR1 SGHRS and CDR2 YFSETQ. The CDR3 here is CASSLAGSGEETQYF. CDR3 DNA: TGCGCCAGCAGCTTGGCAGGCTCGGGAGAAGAGACCCAGTACTTC.

The J gene is TRBJ1-1, the V gene TRBV25-1, with D uncertain. Germline V gene data show CDR1 as MGHDK and CDR2 as SYGVNS. This CDR3 comprises 13 residues. V was shortened by 6 bases and J by 6 bases, with 14 bases between the two germline ends. The DNA for the CDR3 is TGTGCCAGCAGCGACACGGAGCTGGCTGAAGCTTTCTTT. Translation gives CASSDTELAEAFF.

V gene TRBV2 combines with J gene TRBJ2-7; D is perhaps TRBD1 (6 bases). V was clipped by 7 bases and J by 0 bases, with 19 bases between them. There are 16 residues in the CDR3. The germline gives CDR1 SNHLY, CDR2 FYNNEI. The CDR3 loop is CASTGTSSDSSYEQYF. DNA for the CDR3: TGTGCCAGCACCGGGACCTCGTCGGACAGCTCCTACGAGCAGTACTTC.

V gene TRBV5-8 combines with J gene TRBJ2-1, with 8 bases that match TRBD1. The CDR3 sequence is 15 residues long. CDR1 and CDR2 from the germline V gene are SGHTS and YDEGEE. Trimming at V came to 3 bases and at J to 10 bases, leaving 12 bases not matched to a gene. The CDR3 DNA reads TGTGCCAGCAGCTACGGACAGGGCCATCTGGACGAGCAGTTCTTC. Its translation: CASSYGQGHLDEQFF.

This chain links TRBV7-9 with TRBJ2-5; D ambiguous. Looked up from germline, CDR1 is SEHNR and CDR2 is FQNEAQ (reference sequence). The CDR3 contains 17 residues. Trimming took off 6 bases at V and 2 bases at J, with 22 bases between the two ends. In DNA, the CDR3 is TGTGCCAGCAGAAATAGTCGGATAGCACACACACAAGAGACCCAGTACTTC. This gives the protein CASRNSRIAHTQETQYF.

The chain employs TRBV6-1 and TRBJ1-1; unclear D gene. The CDR3 length is 14 residues. CDR1 and CDR2 from the germline V gene are MNHNS and SASEGT. V was pared by 5 bases and J by 1 base, with 11 bases between. The CDR3 reads CASSNFGWNTEAFF. The CDR3 bases are TGTGCCAGCAGTAATTTTGGCTGGAACACTGAAGCTTTCTTT.

This clonotype was picked up a small number of times. J is TRBJ2-7 and V is TRBV15, with D uncertain. V was shortened by 3 bases and J by 0 bases, with 12 bases between the two germline ends. Germline CDR1 LNHNV, CDR2 YYDKDF (reference sequence). The CDR3 length is 15 residues. CDR3 sequence (DNA): TGTGCCACCAGCAGGATCCCCAAGAGCTCCTACGAGCAGTACTTC. Protein sequence: CATSRIPKSSYEQYF.

The chain is built from TRBV27 and TRBJ2-1, with D possibly TRBD2 on 6 matching bases. The CDR3 has 14 residues. Trimming removed 4 bases at V and 7 bases at J, with 14 bases between. Germline CDR1 and CDR2: MNHEY and SMNVEV (reference sequence). Here the CDR3 DNA reads TGTGCCAGCAGTTGGGGCGGGAACCTGAATGAGCAGTTCTTC. Translation: CASSWGGNLNEQFF.